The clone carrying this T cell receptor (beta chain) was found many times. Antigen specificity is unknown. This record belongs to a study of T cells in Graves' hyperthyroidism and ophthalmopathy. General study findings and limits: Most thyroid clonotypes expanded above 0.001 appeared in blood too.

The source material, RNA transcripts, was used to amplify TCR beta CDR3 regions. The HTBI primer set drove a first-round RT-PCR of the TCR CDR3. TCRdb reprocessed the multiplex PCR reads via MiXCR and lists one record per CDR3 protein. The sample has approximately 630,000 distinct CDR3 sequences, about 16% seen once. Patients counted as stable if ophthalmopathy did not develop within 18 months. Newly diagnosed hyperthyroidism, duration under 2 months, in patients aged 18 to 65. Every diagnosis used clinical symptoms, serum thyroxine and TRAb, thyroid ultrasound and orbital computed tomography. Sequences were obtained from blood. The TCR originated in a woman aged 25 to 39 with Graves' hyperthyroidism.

The CDR3 DNA follows: TGTGCCAGCAGCCAAGAGGTAATCCAAGAGACCCAGTACTTC. Amino acid sequence: CASSQEVIQETQYF. The V gene is TRBV3-1, the J gene TRBJ2-5, with D hard to call. CDR1 is LGHDT and CDR2 is YNNKEL in the germline V gene (reference sequence). Trimming cost V 0 bases and J 1 base, with 6 bases left between them. The CDR3 has 14 amino acids.